This TCR beta chain came from a study of T-cell reconstitution after alpha-beta-depleted transplantation in children (dated by TCRdb to between 2015 and 2016). For context, the study as a whole: The study quantitatively tracked T-cell immune reconstitution after TCRalphabeta/CD19-depleted allogeneic hematopoietic cell transplantation in children using TCR repertoire profiling.

The CDR3 contains 15 residues, cysteine and phenylalanine counted. Just the 45-base CDR3 DNA is kept, in frame starting at base 1. For CDR1 and CDR2, the germline V gene lists SGHRS and YFSETQ. V loses 3 bases of germline sequence and J loses 4 bases, and the interval between the two ends is 13 bases. According to the study, the label for this sample's treatment or condition signals: allogeneic hematopoietic cell transplantation with graft depleted of TCRalphabeta T cells and CD19 B cells. The transplant recipients were children given TCRalphabeta/CD19-depleted allogeneic hematopoietic cell grafts. Overall results and qualifications from the work: Hyperexpanded clone frequencies declined over subsequent months; after one year, T-cell counts and TCRbeta diversity were mostly attributed to newly produced T cells. In some patients, the high TCRbeta diversity seen at day 60 was put down to recipient T cells and intrathymic progenitors that had survived conditioning. About two months after transplant, the apparently early recovery of alphabetaT-cell counts reportedly depended on just several hundred clones that had expanded rapidly and came from non-depleted graft cells.

Library creation used PCR. Sequencing was performed on an Illumina HiSeq 2500. Molecular barcoding was employed in the preparation of TCR libraries, with unique molecular identifiers being used to normalize TCRbeta repertoire quantification. Using fastp at Q25 and MiXCR, TCRdb reprocessed the public reads and kept productive beta chains. Every distinct CDR3 protein forms one entry, paired with its most common genes and DNA. A total of almost 600,000 distinct CDR3 sequences appear in this sample, 20% to 30% of them only once. The ten largest clones take up 36% of the sample. Of note for this clonotype: What antigen it recognizes has not been identified. Base quality data are lacking; no much larger clone is found one base away.

Sequenced here: PBMCs, sampled before TCRalphabeta/CD19-depleted stem cell transplant. The chain is assembled from TRBV5-1 and TRBJ2-2; TRBD2 is perhaps the D gene, given 6 matching bases. This receptor was identified in a boy under two years old with Wiskott-Aldrich syndrome, due to receive a stem cell transplant. The CDR3 has the sequence CASSSWGLLTGELFF. The DNA reads as follows: TGCGCCAGCAGCTCATGGGGACTCCTCACCGGGGAGCTGTTTTTT.